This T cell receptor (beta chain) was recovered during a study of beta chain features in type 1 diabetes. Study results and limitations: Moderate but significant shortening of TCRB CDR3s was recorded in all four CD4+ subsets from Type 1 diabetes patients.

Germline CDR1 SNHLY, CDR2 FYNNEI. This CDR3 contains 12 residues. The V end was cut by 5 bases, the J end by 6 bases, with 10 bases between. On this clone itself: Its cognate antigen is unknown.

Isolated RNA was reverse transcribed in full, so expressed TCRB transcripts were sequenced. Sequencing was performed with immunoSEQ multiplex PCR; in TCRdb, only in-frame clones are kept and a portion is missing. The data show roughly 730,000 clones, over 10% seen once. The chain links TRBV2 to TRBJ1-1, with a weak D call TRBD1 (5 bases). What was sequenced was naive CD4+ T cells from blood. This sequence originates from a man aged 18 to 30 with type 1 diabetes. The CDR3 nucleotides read TGTGCCAGCAGTCCCGACAGCTCTGAAGCTTTCTTT. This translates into CASSPDSSEAFF.